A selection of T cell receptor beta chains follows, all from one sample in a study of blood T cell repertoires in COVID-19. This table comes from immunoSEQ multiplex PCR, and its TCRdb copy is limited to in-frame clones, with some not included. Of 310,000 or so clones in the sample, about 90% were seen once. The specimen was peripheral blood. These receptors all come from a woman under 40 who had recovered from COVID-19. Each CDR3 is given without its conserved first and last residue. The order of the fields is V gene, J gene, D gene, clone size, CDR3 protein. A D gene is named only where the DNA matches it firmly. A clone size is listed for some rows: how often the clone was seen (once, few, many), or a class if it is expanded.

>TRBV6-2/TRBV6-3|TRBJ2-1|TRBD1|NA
ASSAPGQEF
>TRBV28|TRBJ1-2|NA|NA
ASSLSGGNYGYT
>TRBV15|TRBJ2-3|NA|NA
ATSREQGPMDTQY
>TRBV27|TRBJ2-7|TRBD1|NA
ASSLEIGTASYEQY
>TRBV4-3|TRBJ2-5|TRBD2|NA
ASSRLLAEETQY
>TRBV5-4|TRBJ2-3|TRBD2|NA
ASRLLAEGPDTQY
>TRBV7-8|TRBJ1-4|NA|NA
ASSLRIYSNEKLF
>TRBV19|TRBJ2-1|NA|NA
ASSIDLEGGLYNEQF
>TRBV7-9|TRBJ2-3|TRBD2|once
ASSFGLAGITDTQY
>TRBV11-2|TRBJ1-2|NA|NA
ASSLDRESLGYT
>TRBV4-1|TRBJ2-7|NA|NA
ASSQGTGASYEQY
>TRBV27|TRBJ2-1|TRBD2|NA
ASSLRSAGGSYNEQF
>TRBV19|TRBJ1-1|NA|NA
ASSAAGRGNTEAF
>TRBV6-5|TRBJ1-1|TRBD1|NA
ASSIRQGAEAF
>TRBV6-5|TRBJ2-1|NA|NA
ASSYSLGVPYNEQF
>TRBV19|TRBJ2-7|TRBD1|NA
ASSWDRGNEQY
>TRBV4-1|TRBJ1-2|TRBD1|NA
ASSQEDGTGGSNYGYT
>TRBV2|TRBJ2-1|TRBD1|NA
ASSPGQGNNEQF
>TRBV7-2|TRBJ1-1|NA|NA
ASSPRGQRTEAF
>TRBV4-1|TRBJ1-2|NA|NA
ASSQVLWDTSYGYT
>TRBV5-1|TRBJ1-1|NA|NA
ASSPAGGYTEAF
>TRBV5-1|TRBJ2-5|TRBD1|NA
ASSWAQGGQETQY
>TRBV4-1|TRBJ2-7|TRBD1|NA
ASSRPQTGEVYEQY
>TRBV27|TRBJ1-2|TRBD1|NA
ASSYRQGGNYGYT
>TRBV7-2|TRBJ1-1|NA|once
ASSPRVNTEAF
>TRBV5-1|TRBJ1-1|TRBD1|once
ASSPSTGGTEAF
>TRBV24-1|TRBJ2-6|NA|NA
ATSDSRGSGANVLT
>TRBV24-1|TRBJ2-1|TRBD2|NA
ATGGLANYNEQF
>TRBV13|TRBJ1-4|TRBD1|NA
ASSRQGAWEKLF
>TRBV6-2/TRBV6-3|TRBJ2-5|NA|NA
ASSYSVTNQETQY
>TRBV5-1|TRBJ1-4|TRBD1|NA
ASSRQGELEKLF
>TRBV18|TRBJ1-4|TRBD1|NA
ASSSSGTGGSGEKLF
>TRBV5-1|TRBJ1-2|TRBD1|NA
ASSWNPGQRDNYGYT
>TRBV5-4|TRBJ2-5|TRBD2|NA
ASSLGLAGQETQY
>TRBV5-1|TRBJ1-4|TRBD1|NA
ASRDQDRRNEKLF
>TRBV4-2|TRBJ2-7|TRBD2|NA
ASSQDPTAGLSGPLYEQY
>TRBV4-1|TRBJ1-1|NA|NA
ASSLHTTNTEAF
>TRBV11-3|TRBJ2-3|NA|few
ASSPGASTDTQY
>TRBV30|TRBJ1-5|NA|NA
AWSTGHNQPQH
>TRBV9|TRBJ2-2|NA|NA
ASSPGRQGWTGELF
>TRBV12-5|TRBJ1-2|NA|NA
ATASGIDYGYT
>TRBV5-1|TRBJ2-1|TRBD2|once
ASSLGGGKREQF
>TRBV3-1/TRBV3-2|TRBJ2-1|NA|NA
ASSPGGPYNEQF
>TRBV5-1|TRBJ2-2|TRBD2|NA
ASSPLAGETGELF
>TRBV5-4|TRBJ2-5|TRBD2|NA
ASSVGLAGEGTQY
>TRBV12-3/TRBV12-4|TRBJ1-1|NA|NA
ASTWGGYTEAF
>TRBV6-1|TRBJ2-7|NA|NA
ASSDLYEQY
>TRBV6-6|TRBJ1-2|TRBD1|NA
ASSQGQIFYGYT
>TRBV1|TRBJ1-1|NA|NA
TSSQESGSLSTEAF
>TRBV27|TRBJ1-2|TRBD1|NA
ASSRTGNNYGYT
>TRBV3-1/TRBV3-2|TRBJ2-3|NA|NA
ASSQEGVALLDTDTQY
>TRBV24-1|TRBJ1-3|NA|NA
ATQGNGNTIY
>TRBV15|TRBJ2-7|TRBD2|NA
ATSRGTSGDYEQY